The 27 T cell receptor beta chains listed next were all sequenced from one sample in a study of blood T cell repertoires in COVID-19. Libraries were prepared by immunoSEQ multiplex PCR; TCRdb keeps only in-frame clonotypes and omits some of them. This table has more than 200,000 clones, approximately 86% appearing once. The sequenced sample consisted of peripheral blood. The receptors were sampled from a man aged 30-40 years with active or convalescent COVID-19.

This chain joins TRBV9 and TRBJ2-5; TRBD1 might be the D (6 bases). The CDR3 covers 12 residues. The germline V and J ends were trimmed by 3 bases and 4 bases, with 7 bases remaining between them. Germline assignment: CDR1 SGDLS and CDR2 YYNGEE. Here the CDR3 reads CASSGRGETQYF. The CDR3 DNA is TGTGCCAGCAGCGGCAGGGGAGAGACCCAGTACTTC.

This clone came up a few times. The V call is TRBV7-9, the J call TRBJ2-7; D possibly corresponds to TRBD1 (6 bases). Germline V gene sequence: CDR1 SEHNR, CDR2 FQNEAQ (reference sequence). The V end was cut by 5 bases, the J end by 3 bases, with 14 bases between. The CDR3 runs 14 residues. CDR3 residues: CASSDRTENYEQYF. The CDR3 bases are TGTGCCAGCAGCGACCGGACAGAGAACTACGAGCAGTACTTC.

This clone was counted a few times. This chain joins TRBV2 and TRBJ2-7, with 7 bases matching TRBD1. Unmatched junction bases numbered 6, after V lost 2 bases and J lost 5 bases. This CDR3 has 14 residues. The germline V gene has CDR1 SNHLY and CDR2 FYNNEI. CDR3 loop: CASSEYRDRNEQYF. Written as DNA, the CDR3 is TGTGCCAGCAGTGAATATCGGGACAGAAACGAGCAGTACTTC. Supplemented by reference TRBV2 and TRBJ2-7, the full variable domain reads EPEVTQTPSHQVTQMGQEVILRCVPISNHLYFYWYRQILGQKVEFLVSFYNNEISEKSEIFDDQFSVERPDGSNFTLKIRSTKLEDSAMYFCASSEYRDRNEQYFGPGTRLTVT.

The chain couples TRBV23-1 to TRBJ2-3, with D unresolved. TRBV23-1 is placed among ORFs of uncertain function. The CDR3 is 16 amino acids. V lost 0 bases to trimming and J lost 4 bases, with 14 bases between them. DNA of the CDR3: TGCGCCAGCAGTCAATCCGGTGGTAACAGCCCAGATACGCAGTATTTT. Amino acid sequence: CASSQSGGNSPDTQYF.

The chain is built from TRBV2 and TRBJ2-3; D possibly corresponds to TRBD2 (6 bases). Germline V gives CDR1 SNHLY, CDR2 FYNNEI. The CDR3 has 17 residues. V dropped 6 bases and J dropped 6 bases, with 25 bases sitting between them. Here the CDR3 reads CASSRDSSIPGADTQYF. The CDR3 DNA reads TGTGCCAGCAGCCGGGACTCCTCTATTCCCGGAGCGGATACGCAGTATTTT.

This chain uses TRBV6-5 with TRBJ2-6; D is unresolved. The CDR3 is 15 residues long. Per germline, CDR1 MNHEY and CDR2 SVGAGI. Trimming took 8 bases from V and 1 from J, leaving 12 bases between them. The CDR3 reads CASFQPQSGANVLTF. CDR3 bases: TGTGCCAGCTTCCAACCCCAGTCTGGGGCCAACGTCCTGACTTTC.

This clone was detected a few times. Here the CDR3 reads CASSLERWELQTDTQYF. CDR3 coding DNA: TGTGCCAGCAGCTTAGAAAGGTGGGAGCTACAAACAGATACGCAGTATTTT. The chain carries TRBV7-2 and TRBJ2-3, with D possibly matching TRBD2 (5 bases). The length of the CDR3 is 17 residues. The germline gives CDR1 SGHTA, CDR2 FQGNSA. V gave up 1 base and J gave up 3 bases, with 17 bases separating them.

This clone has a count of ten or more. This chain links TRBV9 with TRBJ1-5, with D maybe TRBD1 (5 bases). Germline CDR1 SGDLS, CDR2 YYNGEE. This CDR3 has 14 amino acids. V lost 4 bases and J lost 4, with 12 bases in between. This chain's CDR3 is CASSPNQGNQPQHF. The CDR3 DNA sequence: TGTGCCAGCAGCCCGAATCAGGGAAATCAGCCCCAGCATTTT.

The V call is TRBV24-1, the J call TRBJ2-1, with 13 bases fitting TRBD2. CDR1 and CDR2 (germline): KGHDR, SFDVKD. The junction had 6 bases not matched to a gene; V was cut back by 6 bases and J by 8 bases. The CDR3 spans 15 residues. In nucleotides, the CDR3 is TGTGCCACCAGTACTAGCGGGGGGGAGGGCGATGAGCAGTTCTTC. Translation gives CATSTSGGEGDEQFF.

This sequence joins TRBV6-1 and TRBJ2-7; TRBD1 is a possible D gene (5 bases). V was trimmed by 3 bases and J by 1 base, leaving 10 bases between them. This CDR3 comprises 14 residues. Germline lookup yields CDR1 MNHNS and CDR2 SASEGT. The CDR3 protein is CASSDRDRSYEQYF. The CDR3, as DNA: TGTGCCAGCAGTGACAGGGATAGGTCCTACGAGCAGTACTTC.

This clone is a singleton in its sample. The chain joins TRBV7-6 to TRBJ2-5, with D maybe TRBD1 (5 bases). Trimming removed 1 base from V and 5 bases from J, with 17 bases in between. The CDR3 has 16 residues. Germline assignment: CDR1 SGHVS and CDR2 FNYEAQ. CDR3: CASSLGGGVKGETQYF. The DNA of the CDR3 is TGTGCCAGCAGCTTAGGAGGTGGGGTCAAGGGGGAGACCCAGTACTTC.

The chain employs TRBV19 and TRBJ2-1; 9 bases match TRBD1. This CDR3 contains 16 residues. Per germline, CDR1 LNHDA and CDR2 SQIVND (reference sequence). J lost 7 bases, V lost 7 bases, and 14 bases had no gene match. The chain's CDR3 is CASTLTGTGRRNEQFF. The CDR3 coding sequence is TGTGCCAGTACCCTTACCGGGACAGGGAGGCGGAATGAGCAGTTCTTC.

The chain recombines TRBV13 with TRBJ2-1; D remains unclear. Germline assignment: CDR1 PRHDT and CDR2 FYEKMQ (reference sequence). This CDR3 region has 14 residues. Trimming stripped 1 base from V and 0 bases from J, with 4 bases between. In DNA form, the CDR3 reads TGTGCCAGCAGCTTAGCCTACTCCTACAATGAGCAGTTCTTC. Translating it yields CASSLAYSYNEQFF. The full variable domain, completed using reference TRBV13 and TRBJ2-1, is AAGVIQSPRHLIKEKRETATLKCYPIPRHDTVYWYQQGPGQDPQFLISFYEKMQSDKGSIPDRFSAQQFSDYHSELNMSSLELGDSALYFCASSLAYSYNEQFFGPGTRLTVL.

CDR3 nucleotides: TGTGCCAGCAGTGTTACCGGGAATAGCAATCAGCCCCAGCATTTT. Translated, it gives CASSVTGNSNQPQHF. V and J are TRBV2 and TRBJ1-5; D gene unclear. Trimming removed 4 bases at V and 0 bases at J, with 10 bases between. Per the germline V gene, CDR1 is SNHLY and CDR2 is FYNNEI. The CDR3 spans 15 residues.

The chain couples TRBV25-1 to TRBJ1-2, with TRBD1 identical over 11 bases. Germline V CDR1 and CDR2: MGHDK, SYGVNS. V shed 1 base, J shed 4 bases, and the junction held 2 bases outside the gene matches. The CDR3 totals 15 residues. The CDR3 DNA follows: TGTGCCAGCAGTGAATTAGGGACAGGGGGCTATGGCTACACCTTC. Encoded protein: CASSELGTGGYGYTF.

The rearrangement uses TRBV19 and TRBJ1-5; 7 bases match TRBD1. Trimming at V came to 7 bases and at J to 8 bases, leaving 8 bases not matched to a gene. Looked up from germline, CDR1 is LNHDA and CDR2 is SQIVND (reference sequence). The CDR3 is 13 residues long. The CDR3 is CASTPTGYEPQHF. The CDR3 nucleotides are TGTGCCAGTACCCCGACAGGGTATGAGCCCCAGCATTTT.

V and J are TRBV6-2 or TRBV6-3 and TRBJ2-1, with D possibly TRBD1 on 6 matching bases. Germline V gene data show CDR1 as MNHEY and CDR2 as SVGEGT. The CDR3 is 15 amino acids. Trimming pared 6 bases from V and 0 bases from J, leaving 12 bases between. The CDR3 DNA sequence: TGTGCCAGCAGCCCCAGGGACAACTCCTACAATGAGCAGTTCTTC. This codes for CASSPRDNSYNEQFF.

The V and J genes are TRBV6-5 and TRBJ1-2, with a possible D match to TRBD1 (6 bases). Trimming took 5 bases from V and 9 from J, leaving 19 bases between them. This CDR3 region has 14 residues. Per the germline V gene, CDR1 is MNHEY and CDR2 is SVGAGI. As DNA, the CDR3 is TGTGCCAGCAGTAATCCGGGACAAACTATGCGCTACACCTTC. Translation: CASSNPGQTMRYTF.

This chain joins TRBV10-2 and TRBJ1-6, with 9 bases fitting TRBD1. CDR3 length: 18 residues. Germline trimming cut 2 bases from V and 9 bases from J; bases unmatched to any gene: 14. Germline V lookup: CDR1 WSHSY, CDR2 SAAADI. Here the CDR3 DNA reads TGCGCCAGCAGTGAGAAGACTATGGTTGACAGGGGGAGTTCACCCCTCCACTTT. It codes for CASSEKTMVDRGSSPLHF.

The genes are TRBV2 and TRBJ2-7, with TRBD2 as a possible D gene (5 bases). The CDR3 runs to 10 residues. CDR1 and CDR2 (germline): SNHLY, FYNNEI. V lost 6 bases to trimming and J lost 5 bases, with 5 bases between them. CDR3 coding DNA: TGTGCCAGCAGCGGGGACGAGCAGTACTTC. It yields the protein CASSGDEQYF.

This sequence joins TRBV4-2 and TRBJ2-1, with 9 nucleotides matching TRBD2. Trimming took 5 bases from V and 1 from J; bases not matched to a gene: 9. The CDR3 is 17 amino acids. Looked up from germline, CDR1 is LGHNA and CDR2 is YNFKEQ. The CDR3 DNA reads TGTGCCAGCAGCGAAAGACCGAGCGGGAGGTCCTACAATGAGCAGTTCTTC. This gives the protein CASSERPSGRSYNEQFF.

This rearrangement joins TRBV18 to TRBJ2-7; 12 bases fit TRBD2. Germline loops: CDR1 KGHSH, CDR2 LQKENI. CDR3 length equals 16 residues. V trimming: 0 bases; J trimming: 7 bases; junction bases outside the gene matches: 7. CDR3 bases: TGTGCCAGCTCACCACCGACTAGCGGGGGCGCGGGGGAGCAGTACTTC. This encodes CASSPPTSGGAGEQYF.

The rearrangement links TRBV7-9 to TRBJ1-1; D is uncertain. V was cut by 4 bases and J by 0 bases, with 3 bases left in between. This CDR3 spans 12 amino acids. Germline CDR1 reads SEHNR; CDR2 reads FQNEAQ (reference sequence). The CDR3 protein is CASSSVNTEAFF. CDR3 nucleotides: TGTGCCAGCAGCTCGGTGAACACTGAAGCTTTCTTT.

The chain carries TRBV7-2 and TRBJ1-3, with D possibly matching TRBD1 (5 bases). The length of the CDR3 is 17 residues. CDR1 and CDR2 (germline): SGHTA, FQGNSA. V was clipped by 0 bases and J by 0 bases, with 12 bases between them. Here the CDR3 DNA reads TGTGCCAGCAGCTTAGCGGTGGGACTTAGCTCTGGAAACACCATATATTTT. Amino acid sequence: CASSLAVGLSSGNTIYF.

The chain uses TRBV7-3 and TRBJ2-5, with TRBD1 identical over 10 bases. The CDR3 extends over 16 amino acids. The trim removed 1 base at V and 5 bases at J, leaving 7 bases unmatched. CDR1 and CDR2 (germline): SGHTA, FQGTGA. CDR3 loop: CASSLRDRGRSETQYF. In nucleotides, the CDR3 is TGTGCCAGCAGCTTAAGGGACAGGGGTCGTAGCGAGACCCAGTACTTC. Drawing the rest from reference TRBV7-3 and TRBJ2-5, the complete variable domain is GAGVSQTPSNKVTEKGKYVELRCDPISGHTALYWYRQSLGQGPEFLIYFQGTGAADDSGLPNDRFFAVRPEGSVSTLKIQRTERGDSAVYLCASSLRDRGRSETQYFGPGTRLLVL.

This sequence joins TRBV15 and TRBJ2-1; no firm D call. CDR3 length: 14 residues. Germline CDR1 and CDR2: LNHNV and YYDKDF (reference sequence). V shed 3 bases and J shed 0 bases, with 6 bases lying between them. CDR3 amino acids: CATSRSRSYNEQFF. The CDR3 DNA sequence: TGTGCCACCAGCAGGTCTCGCTCCTACAATGAGCAGTTCTTC.

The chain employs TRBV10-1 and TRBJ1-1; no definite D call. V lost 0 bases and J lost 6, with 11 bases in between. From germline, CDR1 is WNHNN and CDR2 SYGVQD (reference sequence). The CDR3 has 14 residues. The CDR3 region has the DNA TGCGCCAGCAGTGAGTCTGTAGTTGGAGCTGAAGCTTTCTTT. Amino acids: CASSESVVGAEAFF.